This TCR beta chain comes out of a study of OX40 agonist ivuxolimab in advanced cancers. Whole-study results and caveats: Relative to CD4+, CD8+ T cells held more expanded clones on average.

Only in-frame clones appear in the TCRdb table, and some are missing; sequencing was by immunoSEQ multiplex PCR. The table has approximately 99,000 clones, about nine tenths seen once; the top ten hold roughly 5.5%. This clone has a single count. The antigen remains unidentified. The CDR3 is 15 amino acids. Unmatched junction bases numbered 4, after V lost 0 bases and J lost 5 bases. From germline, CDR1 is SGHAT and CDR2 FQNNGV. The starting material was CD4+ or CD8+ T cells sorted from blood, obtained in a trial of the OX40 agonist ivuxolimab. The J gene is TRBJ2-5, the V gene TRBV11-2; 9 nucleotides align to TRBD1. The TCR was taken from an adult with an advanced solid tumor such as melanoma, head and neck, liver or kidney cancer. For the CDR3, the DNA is TGTGCCAGCAGCTTAGACGGACAGGGGTTGGAGACCCAGTACTTC. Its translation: CASSLDGQGLETQYF.